These T cell receptor beta chains were read from a single sample in a study of CD8+ T cells in alopecia areata. Sequencing was performed with immunoSEQ multiplex PCR; in TCRdb, only in-frame clones are kept and a portion is missing. The table shows 100,000 to 150,000 clones, with approximately 49% occurring only once. Material: CD8+ T cells sorted from blood, obtained at week 0. The receptors shown here come from a human donor with alopecia areata. Both conserved end residues are part of each CDR3. The D gene is left open where the match is weak. Rows give clone size only sometimes, using once, few, many, or a class for an expanded clone.

d_gene: NA; j_gene: TRBJ2-2; v_gene: TRBV9; abundance: few; CDR3nt: TGTGCCAGCAGCCCGAGACCGCTACAGGGGAGGACCGGGGAGCTGTTTTTT; CDR3aa: CASSPRPLQGRTGELFF
d_gene: TRBD1; j_gene: TRBJ1-5; v_gene: TRBV4-2; abundance: NA; CDR3nt: TGTGCCAGCAGCCAAGTACTTGGACAGGAAATCCCAACCATGAATTTT; CDR3aa: CASSQVLGQEIPTMNF
d_gene: NA; j_gene: TRBJ2-7; v_gene: TRBV5-6; abundance: NA; CDR3nt: TGTGCCAGCAGCCGGATGCCGATGGGGGAGCAGTACTTC; CDR3aa: CASSRMPMGEQYF
d_gene: NA; j_gene: TRBJ2-5; v_gene: TRBV7-9; abundance: few; CDR3nt: TGTGCCAGCAGCTTCGATAGAGTCCCGTACCAAGAGACCCAGTACTTC; CDR3aa: CASSFDRVPYQETQYF
d_gene: TRBD2; j_gene: TRBJ2-2; v_gene: TRBV6-4; abundance: many; CDR3nt: TGTGCCAGCAGTTGGACTAGCGGGGGGGCCGGGGAGCTGTTTTTT; CDR3aa: CASSWTSGGAGELFF
d_gene: TRBD1; j_gene: TRBJ2-7; v_gene: TRBV7-9; abundance: NA; CDR3nt: TGTGCCAGCGAGGGACAGAACATCCCCGGGGTGTACTTC; CDR3aa: CASEGQNIPGVYF
d_gene: NA; j_gene: TRBJ2-1; v_gene: TRBV2; abundance: few; CDR3nt: TGTGCCAGCAGTGAAATCCGACCCTACAATGAGCAGTTCTTC; CDR3aa: CASSEIRPYNEQFF
d_gene: NA; j_gene: TRBJ2-3; v_gene: TRBV6-6; abundance: few; CDR3nt: TGTGCCAGCAGTTCCCTCGAGCCAGTTAGCACAGATACGCAGTATTTT; CDR3aa: CASSSLEPVSTDTQYF
d_gene: NA; j_gene: TRBJ2-6; v_gene: TRBV27; abundance: few; CDR3nt: TGTGCCAGCAGTTTATTGGGGTCTGGGGCCAACGTCCTGACTTTC; CDR3aa: CASSLLGSGANVLTF
d_gene: NA; j_gene: TRBJ2-2; v_gene: TRBV6-5; abundance: once; CDR3nt: TGTGCCAGCAGTTATTCAGGCACCGGGGAGCTGTTTTTT; CDR3aa: CASSYSGTGELFF
d_gene: NA; j_gene: TRBJ1-2; v_gene: TRBV29-1; abundance: NA; CDR3nt: TGCAGCGTTGAAGATCTCCAGGACAGATATGGCTACACCTTC; CDR3aa: CSVEDLQDRYGYTF
d_gene: NA; j_gene: TRBJ2-7; v_gene: TRBV5-1; abundance: NA; CDR3nt: TGCGCCAGCAGCCTGGCGGATTCTCCGCTGAGCTCCTACGAGCAGTACTTC; CDR3aa: CASSLADSPLSSYEQYF
d_gene: NA; j_gene: TRBJ1-6; v_gene: TRBV27; abundance: few; CDR3nt: TGTGCCAGCAGTTCGGGCAGTTCACCCCTCCACTTT; CDR3aa: CASSSGSSPLHF
d_gene: NA; j_gene: TRBJ1-5; v_gene: TRBV6-5; abundance: NA; CDR3nt: TGTGCCAGCAGTTACTCCGCAAGCTATAGCAATCAGCCCCAGCATTTT; CDR3aa: CASSYSASYSNQPQHF
d_gene: NA; j_gene: TRBJ1-2; v_gene: TRBV11-2; abundance: NA; CDR3nt: TGTGCCAGCAGCTTAGGGATCAGTGAACGGACACCCAGCTATGGCTACACCTTC; CDR3aa: CASSLGISERTPSYGYTF
d_gene: NA; j_gene: TRBJ1-4; v_gene: TRBV11-2; abundance: few; CDR3nt: TGTGCCAGCAGCTTGCCTAATGGGGAAGAAAAACTGTTTTTT; CDR3aa: CASSLPNGEEKLFF
d_gene: NA; j_gene: TRBJ1-2; v_gene: TRBV14; abundance: few; CDR3nt: TGTGCCAGCAGCCAAGAAGTTGGGCAGGGTGTCTCTGGCTACACCTTC; CDR3aa: CASSQEVGQGVSGYTF
d_gene: NA; j_gene: TRBJ2-7; v_gene: TRBV30; abundance: NA; CDR3nt: TGTGCCTGGAGTGTAGACGGACCCTACGAGCAGTACTTC; CDR3aa: CAWSVDGPYEQYF
d_gene: NA; j_gene: TRBJ2-7; v_gene: TRBV7-9; abundance: NA; CDR3nt: TGTGCCAGCAGCCACAGGGGAGGTGGGCTCGACGAGCAGTACTTC; CDR3aa: CASSHRGGGLDEQYF
d_gene: NA; j_gene: TRBJ2-3; v_gene: TRBV5-1; abundance: NA; CDR3nt: TGCGCCAGCAGCGCGGAGGACATCCGCTACACAGATACGCAGTATTTT; CDR3aa: CASSAEDIRYTDTQYF
d_gene: TRBD1; j_gene: TRBJ2-1; v_gene: TRBV4-3; abundance: NA; CDR3nt: TGCGCCAGCAGCTCCTACAGGGGGAACTACAATGAGCAGTTCTTC; CDR3aa: CASSSYRGNYNEQFF
d_gene: NA; j_gene: TRBJ2-6; v_gene: TRBV6-5; abundance: NA; CDR3nt: TGTGCCAGCAGTTACAGAGGTGGGGCCAACGTCCTGACTTTC; CDR3aa: CASSYRGGANVLTF
d_gene: NA; j_gene: TRBJ1-2; v_gene: TRBV5-1; abundance: few; CDR3nt: TGCGCCAGCAGCTTGGCCAAACCGGAGGATGGCTACACCTTC; CDR3aa: CASSLAKPEDGYTF
d_gene: NA; j_gene: TRBJ1-1; v_gene: TRBV14; abundance: few; CDR3nt: TGTGCCAGCAGCCAAGAGTGGGGACCGAACACTGAAGCTTTCTTT; CDR3aa: CASSQEWGPNTEAFF
d_gene: TRBD1; j_gene: TRBJ2-7; v_gene: TRBV27; abundance: NA; CDR3nt: TGTGCCAGCAGTTTCCCGTTCAGGGGGTACACACTCTACGAGCAGTACTTC; CDR3aa: CASSFPFRGYTLYEQYF
d_gene: NA; j_gene: TRBJ1-3; v_gene: TRBV29-1; abundance: NA; CDR3nt: TGCAGCGCTCAAACCTCGGACACAAGCTCTGGAAACACCATATATTTT; CDR3aa: CSAQTSDTSSGNTIYF
d_gene: NA; j_gene: TRBJ2-1; v_gene: TRBV4-2; abundance: NA; CDR3nt: TGTGCCAGCAGCCGGGGGGCCAATGGGGGCAATGAGCAGTTCTTC; CDR3aa: CASSRGANGGNEQFF
d_gene: NA; j_gene: TRBJ1-2; v_gene: TRBV4-3; abundance: NA; CDR3nt: TGCGCCAGCAGCCAAGCCGGGGCGGGCTATGGCTACACCTTC; CDR3aa: CASSQAGAGYGYTF
d_gene: TRBD2; j_gene: TRBJ2-1; v_gene: TRBV7-9; abundance: NA; CDR3nt: TGTGCCAGCAGCCCCCCACTAGCGGGGGGGCTTGGTGAGCAGTTCTTC; CDR3aa: CASSPPLAGGLGEQFF
d_gene: NA; j_gene: TRBJ1-6; v_gene: TRBV30; abundance: NA; CDR3nt: TGTGCCTGGACAGAGACGGGACGCGAACATTCACCCCTCCACTTT; CDR3aa: CAWTETGREHSPLHF
d_gene: TRBD1; j_gene: TRBJ1-6; v_gene: TRBV30; abundance: NA; CDR3nt: TGTGCCTGGAGTACAGGGGGTAATTCACCCCTCCACTTT; CDR3aa: CAWSTGGNSPLHF
d_gene: TRBD1; j_gene: TRBJ1-2; v_gene: TRBV5-6; abundance: once; CDR3nt: TGTGCCAGCAGCTTGGGGGGACAGGGATATGACTATGGCTACACCTTC; CDR3aa: CASSLGGQGYDYGYTF
d_gene: NA; j_gene: TRBJ1-1; v_gene: TRBV27; abundance: NA; CDR3nt: TGTGCCAGCAGTTCTCAGAGGAACACTGAAGCTTTCTTT; CDR3aa: CASSSQRNTEAFF
d_gene: NA; j_gene: TRBJ2-3; v_gene: TRBV5-6; abundance: NA; CDR3nt: TGTGCCAGCAGCTTGGACAGGTGGGCCACAGATACGCAGTATTTT; CDR3aa: CASSLDRWATDTQYF
d_gene: NA; j_gene: TRBJ2-2; v_gene: TRBV2; abundance: few; CDR3nt: TGTGCCCTCAGGCAGGGCACCGGGGAGCTGTTTTTT; CDR3aa: CALRQGTGELFF
d_gene: TRBD1; j_gene: TRBJ1-1; v_gene: TRBV6-6; abundance: few; CDR3nt: TGTGCCAGCAGTCCCGGACAGGGGGCGCCGAGCACTGAAGCTTTCTTT; CDR3aa: CASSPGQGAPSTEAFF
d_gene: NA; j_gene: TRBJ1-2; v_gene: TRBV2; abundance: few; CDR3nt: TGTGCCAGCAGCTCTCTCCCCCTCTATGGCTACACCTTC; CDR3aa: CASSSLPLYGYTF
d_gene: NA; j_gene: TRBJ1-1; v_gene: TRBV9; abundance: NA; CDR3nt: TGTGCCAGCAGCGTAGGGGGAGCAACTGAAGCTTTCTTT; CDR3aa: CASSVGGATEAFF
d_gene: TRBD1; j_gene: TRBJ1-2; v_gene: TRBV7-9; abundance: NA; CDR3nt: TGTGCCAGCAGCTTAGCGAGGACAGGGACCCACAACTATGGCTACACCTTC; CDR3aa: CASSLARTGTHNYGYTF
d_gene: TRBD2; j_gene: TRBJ2-7; v_gene: TRBV27; abundance: NA; CDR3nt: TGTGCCAGCAGTCTGAGCCTAGCGGGGAACGAGCAGTACTTC; CDR3aa: CASSLSLAGNEQYF
d_gene: NA; j_gene: TRBJ2-5; v_gene: TRBV6-5; abundance: few; CDR3nt: TGTGCCAGCTCCCTCCAGGCGGGGGCACAAGAGACCCAGTACTTC; CDR3aa: CASSLQAGAQETQYF
d_gene: NA; j_gene: TRBJ1-5; v_gene: TRBV7-8; abundance: NA; CDR3nt: TGTGCCAGCAGCTTAGTTAGCGGGCAGTACAATCAGCCCCAGCATTTT; CDR3aa: CASSLVSGQYNQPQHF